This T cell receptor (beta chain) was identified in a study of OX40 agonist ivuxolimab in advanced cancers. Study-level information: In this trial design, patients received ivuxolimab intravenously at 0.01 to 10 mg/kg every 2 weeks. Study-level findings and limits: Clonal expansion by week 6 occurred in CD4+ and CD8+ blood T cells (at 0.1 to 3.0 mg/kg). The study found that CD8+ T cells averaged more expanded clones than CD4+.

Only in-frame clones appear in the TCRdb table, and some are missing; sequencing was by immunoSEQ multiplex PCR. Of approximately 15,000 clones listed, over 80% were seen once; the top ten hold about 45%. This clone turned up a few times. Antigen: not known. A history of autoimmune disease or systemic immunosuppression excluded patients. Trimming cost V 0 bases and J 6 bases; bases outside gene matches: 6. Germline CDR1 is LGHNA and CDR2 is YSLEER. This CDR3 has 15 amino acids. The chain has TRBV4-3 and TRBJ2-7; TRBD2 aligns across 9 bases. The starting material was CD4+ or CD8+ T cells sorted from blood, obtained in a trial of the OX40 agonist ivuxolimab. This clonotype was sampled from an adult with an advanced solid tumor such as melanoma, head and neck, liver or kidney cancer. CDR3 amino acids: CASSQEAGGPSEQYF. CDR3 nucleotide sequence: TGCGCCAGCAGCCAAGAGGCGGGAGGGCCGAGCGAGCAGTACTTC.